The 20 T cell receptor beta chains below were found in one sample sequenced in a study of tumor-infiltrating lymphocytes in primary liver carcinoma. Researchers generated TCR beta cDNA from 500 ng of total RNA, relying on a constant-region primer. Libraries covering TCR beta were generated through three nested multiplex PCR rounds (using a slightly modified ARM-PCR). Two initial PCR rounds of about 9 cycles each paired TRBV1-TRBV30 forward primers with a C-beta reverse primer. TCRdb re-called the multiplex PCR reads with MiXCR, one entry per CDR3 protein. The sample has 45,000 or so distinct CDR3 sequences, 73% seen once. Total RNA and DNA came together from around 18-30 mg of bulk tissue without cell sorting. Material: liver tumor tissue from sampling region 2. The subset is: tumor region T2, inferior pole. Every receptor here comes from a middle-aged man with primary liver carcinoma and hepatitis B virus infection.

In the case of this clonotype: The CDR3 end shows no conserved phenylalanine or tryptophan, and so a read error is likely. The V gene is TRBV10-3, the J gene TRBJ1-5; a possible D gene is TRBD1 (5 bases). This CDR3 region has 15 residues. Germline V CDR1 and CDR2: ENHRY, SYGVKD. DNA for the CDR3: TGTGCCACCCGGGGGGATCTTAATAGCAATCAGCCTCAGCATTAT. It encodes CATRGDLNSNQPQHY.

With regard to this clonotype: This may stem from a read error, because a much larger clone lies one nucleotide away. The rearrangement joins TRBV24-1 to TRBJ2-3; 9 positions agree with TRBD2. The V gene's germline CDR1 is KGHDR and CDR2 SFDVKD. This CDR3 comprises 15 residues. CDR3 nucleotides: TGTGTCACCAGTGACATTAGCGGGAGCCCAGATACGCAGTATTTT. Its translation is CVTSDISGSPDTQYF.

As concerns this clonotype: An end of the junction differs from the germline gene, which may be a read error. The CDR3 reads CAISRDCSGNTIYF. CDR3 nucleotides: TGTGCCATCAGTAGGGATTGCTCTGGAAACACCATATATTTT. This chain uses TRBV6-1 with TRBJ1-3; D gene uncertain. The CDR3 is made up of 14 amino acids. Germline V gene lookup returns CDR1 MNHNS and CDR2 SASEGT.

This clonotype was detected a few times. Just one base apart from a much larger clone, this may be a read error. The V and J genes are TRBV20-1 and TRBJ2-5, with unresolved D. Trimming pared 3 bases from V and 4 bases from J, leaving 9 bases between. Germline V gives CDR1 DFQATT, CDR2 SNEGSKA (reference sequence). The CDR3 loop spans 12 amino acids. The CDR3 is CSARHRAETQYF. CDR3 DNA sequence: TGCAGTGCTAGGCATAGAGCAGAGACCCAGTACTTC.

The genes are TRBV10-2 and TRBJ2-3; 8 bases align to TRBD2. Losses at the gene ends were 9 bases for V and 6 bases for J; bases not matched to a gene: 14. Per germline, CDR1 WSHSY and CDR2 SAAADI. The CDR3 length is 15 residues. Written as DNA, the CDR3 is TGCGCCAGTAGCGTGTCAAAAGCGGGAGTGGATACGCAGTATTTT. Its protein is CASSVSKAGVDTQYF.

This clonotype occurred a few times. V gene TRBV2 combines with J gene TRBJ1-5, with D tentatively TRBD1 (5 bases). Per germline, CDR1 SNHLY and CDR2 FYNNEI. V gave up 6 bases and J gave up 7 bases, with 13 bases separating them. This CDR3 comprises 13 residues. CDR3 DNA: TGTGCCAGCAGGGATCAGGGTGGGCAGCCCCAGCATTTT. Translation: CASRDQGGQPQHF.

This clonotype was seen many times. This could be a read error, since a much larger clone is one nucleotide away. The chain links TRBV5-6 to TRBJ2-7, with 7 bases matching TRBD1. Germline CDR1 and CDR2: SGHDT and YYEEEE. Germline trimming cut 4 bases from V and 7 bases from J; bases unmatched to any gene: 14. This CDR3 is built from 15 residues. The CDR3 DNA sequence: TGTGCCAGCAGCCAAGAGCCGACAGGGTTCGGAGAGCAGTACTTC. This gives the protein CASSQEPTGFGEQYF.

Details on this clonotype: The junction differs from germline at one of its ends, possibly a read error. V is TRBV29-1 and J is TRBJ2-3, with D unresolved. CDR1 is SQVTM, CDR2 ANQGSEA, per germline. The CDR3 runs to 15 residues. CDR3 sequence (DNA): TGCAGCGTTGAGGGCGGAGCCAGCATCACAGATACGCCGTATTTT. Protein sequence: CSVEGGASITDTPYF.

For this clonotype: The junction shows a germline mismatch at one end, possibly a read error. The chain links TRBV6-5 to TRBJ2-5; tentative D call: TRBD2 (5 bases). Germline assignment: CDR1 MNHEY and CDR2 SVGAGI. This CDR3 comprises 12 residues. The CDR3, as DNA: TGTGTCAGCAGGAGGTACCAAGAGACCCAGTACTTC. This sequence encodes CVSRRYQETQYF.

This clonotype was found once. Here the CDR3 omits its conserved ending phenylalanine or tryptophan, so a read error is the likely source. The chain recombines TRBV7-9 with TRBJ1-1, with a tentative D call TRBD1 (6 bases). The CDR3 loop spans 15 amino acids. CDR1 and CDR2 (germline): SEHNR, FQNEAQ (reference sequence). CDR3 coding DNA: TGTGCCAGCAGCTTAACCTCAGGGAGGGACACCGAAGCTTTCCTT. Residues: CASSLTSGRDTEAFL.

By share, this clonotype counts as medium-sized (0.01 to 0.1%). The CDR3 here is CASSKSSGRGGYNEQFF. The CDR3 coding sequence is TGTGCCAGCAGTAAATCTAGCGGGAGGGGGGGGTACAATGAGCAGTTCTTC. The chain is built from TRBV6-5 and TRBJ2-1; the match to TRBD2 covers 12 bases. V shed 5 bases and J 4 bases; nucleotides not matched to a gene: 9. CDR1 and CDR2 from the germline V gene are MNHEY and SVGAGI. This CDR3 is built from 17 residues.

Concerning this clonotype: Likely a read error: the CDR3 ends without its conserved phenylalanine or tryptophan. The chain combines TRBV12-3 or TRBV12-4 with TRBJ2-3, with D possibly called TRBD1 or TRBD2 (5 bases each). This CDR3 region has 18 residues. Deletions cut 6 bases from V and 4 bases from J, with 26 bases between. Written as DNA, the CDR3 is TGTGCCAGCAGCAAAACCCCGGGACCAGCGAGAGGGCCAGATACGCAGTATCTT. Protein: CASSKTPGPARGPDTQYL.

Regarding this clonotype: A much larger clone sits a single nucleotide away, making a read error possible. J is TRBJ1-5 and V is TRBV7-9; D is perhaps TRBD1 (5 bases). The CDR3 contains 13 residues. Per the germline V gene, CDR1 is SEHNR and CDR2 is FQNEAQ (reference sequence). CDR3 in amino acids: CTSSTQEGQPQHF. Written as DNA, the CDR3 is TGTACCAGCAGCACACAGGAGGGTCAGCCCCAGCATTTT. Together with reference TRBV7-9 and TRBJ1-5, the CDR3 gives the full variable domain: DTGVSQNPRHKITKRGQNVTFRCDPISEHNRLYWYRQTLGQGPEFLTYFQNEAQLEKSRLLSDRFSAERPKGSFSTLEIQRTEQGDSAMYLCTSSTQEGQPQHFGDGTRLSIL.

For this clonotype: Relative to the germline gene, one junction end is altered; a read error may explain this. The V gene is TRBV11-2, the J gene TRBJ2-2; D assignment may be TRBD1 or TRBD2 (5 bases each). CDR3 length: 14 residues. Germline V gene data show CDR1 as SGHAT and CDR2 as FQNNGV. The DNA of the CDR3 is TGTGCCAGCAGCACAGACTCGGATACCAGGGAGTTGTTTTTT. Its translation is CASSTDSDTRELFF.

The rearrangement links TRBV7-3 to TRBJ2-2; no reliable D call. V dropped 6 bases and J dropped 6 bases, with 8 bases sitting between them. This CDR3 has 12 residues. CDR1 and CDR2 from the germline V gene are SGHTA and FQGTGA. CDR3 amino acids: CASSYSAGELFF. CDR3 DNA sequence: TGTGCCAGCAGTTACTCCGCCGGGGAGCTGTTTTTT.

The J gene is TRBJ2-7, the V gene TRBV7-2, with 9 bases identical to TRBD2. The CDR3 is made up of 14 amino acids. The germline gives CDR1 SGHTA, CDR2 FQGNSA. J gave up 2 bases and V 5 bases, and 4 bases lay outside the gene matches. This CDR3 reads CASSLGLAPYEQYF. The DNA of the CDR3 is TGTGCCAGCAGCCTCGGACTAGCGCCCTACGAGCAGTACTTC.

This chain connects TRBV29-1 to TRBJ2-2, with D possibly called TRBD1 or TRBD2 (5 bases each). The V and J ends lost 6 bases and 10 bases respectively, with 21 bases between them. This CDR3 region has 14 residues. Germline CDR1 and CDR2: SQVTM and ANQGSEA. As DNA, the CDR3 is TGCAGCGTCCTCGGTCCGGGGCCCATCGAGGAGCTGTTTTTT. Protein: CSVLGPGPIEELFF.

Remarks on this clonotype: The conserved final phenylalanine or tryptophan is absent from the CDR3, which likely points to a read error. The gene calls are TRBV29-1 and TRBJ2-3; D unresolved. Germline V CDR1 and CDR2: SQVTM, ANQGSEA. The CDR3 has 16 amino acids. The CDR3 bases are TGCAGCGCCGCTGGAGTGGACGGACGTAGCACAAATACACAGTATTTA. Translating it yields CSAAGVDGRSTNTQYL.

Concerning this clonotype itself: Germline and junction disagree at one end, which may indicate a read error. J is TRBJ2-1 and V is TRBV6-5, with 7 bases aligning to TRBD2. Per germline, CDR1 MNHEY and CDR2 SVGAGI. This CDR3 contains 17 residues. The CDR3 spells CASSYSGTNGRGNEQFF. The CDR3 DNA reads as TGTGCCAGCAGCTACTCCGGGACTAACGGGAGAGGGAATGAGCAGTTTTTC.

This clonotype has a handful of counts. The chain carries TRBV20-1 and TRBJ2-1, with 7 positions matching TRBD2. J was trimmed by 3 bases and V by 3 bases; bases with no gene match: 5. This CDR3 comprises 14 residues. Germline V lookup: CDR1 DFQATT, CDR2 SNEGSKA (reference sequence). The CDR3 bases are TGCAGTGCTAGGAGGGTAGCGGGCTACAATGAGCAGTTCTTC. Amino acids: CSARRVAGYNEQFF.